This T cell receptor (beta chain) was captured by sequencing in a study of blood T cell repertoires in COVID-19. Study-level background: COVID-19 samples from acute and convalescent phases originated in the United States, Italy and Spain.

The J segment lost 3 bases and the V segment lost 4 bases, leaving 4 bases of the junction unmatched. Germline CDR1 and CDR2: SGHRS and YFSETQ. The CDR3 spans 14 residues. Original handling: Reference gene primer amplification in the assay estimated nucleated cell counts. This table comes from immunoSEQ multiplex PCR, and its TCRdb copy is limited to in-frame clones, with some not included. The V and J calls and clone size come from that table; D and trimming were worked out from the DNA. The sample shows approximately 120,000 clones, approximately 81% of them seen only once. The TCR was taken from a man aged 40-49 years with active or convalescent COVID-19. The rearrangement joins TRBV5-1 to TRBJ1-5, with 7 bases aligning to TRBD1. Sequenced input: peripheral blood. The CDR3 loop is CASSPTGDNQPQHF. CDR3 in DNA: TGCGCCAGCAGCCCTACAGGGGACAATCAGCCCCAGCATTTT.